What follows describes a single T cell receptor beta chain. Its antigen is as yet unknown. This sequence may be a read error, since a much larger clone differs from it by one base. Building the TCR beta libraries relied on iRepertoire HTBI primers, and CDR3 regions underwent Arm-PCR. Each CDR3 protein is one row after TCRdb ran MiXCR on the multiplex PCR reads. This sample yields roughly 450,000 distinct CDR3 sequences, of which less than 25% are seen a single time; roughly 8% belongs to the top ten. This entry is derived from a study of regulatory T cells in long-lasting Graves disease. Overall study: Persistent Graves' disease meant over 5 years of antithyroid drugs with positive TSH receptor antibodies. General study points: Among persistent patients, a larger number of public clonotypes were shared (about 2,800) than among newly diagnosed patients (approximately 970).

CDR1 is DFQATT and CDR2 is SNEGSKA in the germline V gene (reference sequence). The CDR3 sequence is 13 residues long. Specified time point: persistent/refractory GD, antithyroid drugs over 5 years with positive TRAb. RNA from PBMCs was the source of the TCR library. In Xi'an, China, an endocrinology department was the source of patients. The chain couples TRBV20-1 to TRBJ2-7; 8 bases map to TRBD1. Specimen: peripheral blood mononuclear cells (PBMCs), collected when the disease was refractory, from a patient treated with antithyroid drugs. The TCR originated in a female donor with Graves disease. CDR3 region: CGARDGQGPEQYF. As DNA, the CDR3 is TGCGGTGCTAGAGATGGACAGGGTCCCGAGCAGTACTTC.